These 29 T cell receptor beta chains were all obtained from the same sample, sequenced in a study (dated by TCRdb to about 2015). Library method: 5' RACE. TCRdb records Illumina MiSeq as the sequencer. TCRdb cleaned the public reads at Q25 with fastp, built clones with MiXCR and kept in-frame beta chains. Each entry is one CDR3 protein sequence, shown with its most common DNA and genes. For this sample there are tens of thousands of distinct CDR3 sequences; approximately 25% appear just once. The top ten hold approximately 3.3% of the sample. Specimen: tumor-infiltrating naive CD4+ T cells sorted from the breast tumor. Per the publication, the cell subset or site label means: naive CD4+ T cells, CD4+CD45RA+CD25-. The receptors here all came from a female donor with breast cancer.

This clonotype was seen a few times. J is TRBJ1-2 and V is TRBV3-1, with 12 bases identical to TRBD1. Per germline, CDR1 LGHDT and CDR2 YNNKEL (reference sequence). V trimming: 4 bases; J trimming: 6 bases; junction bases outside the gene matches: 3. CDR3 length: 14 amino acids. The CDR3 loop reads CASSLGQGADGYTF. Written as DNA, the CDR3 is TGTGCCAGCAGCCTGGGACAGGGGGCTGATGGCTACACCTTC. The whole variable domain, remainder taken from reference TRBV3-1 and TRBJ1-2, is DTAVSQTPKYLVTQMGNDKSIKCEQNLGHDTMYWYKQDSKKFLKIMFSYNNKELIINETVPNRFSPKSPDKAHLNLHINSLELGDSAVYFCASSLGQGADGYTFGSGTRLTVV.

The J gene is TRBJ1-6, the V gene TRBV13, with D maybe TRBD1 (5 bases). Germline V gene lookup returns CDR1 PRHDT and CDR2 FYEKMQ (reference sequence). The CDR3 sequence is 15 residues long. Trimming took 5 bases from V and 8 from J, leaving 16 bases between them. The CDR3 region has the DNA TGTGCCAGCAGCCCTCGTGCAGGGTCTGATTCACCCCTCCACTTT. It specifies CASSPRAGSDSPLHF.

In DNA, the CDR3 is TGCAGTGCTCCTAGACAGGGGCCAGGCTCCTACAATGAGCAGTTCTTC. Encoded protein: CSAPRQGPGSYNEQFF. The chain carries TRBV20-1 and TRBJ2-1; 8 bases match TRBD1. CDR3 length: 16 residues. Germline loops: CDR1 DFQATT, CDR2 SNEGSKA (reference sequence). With V trimmed by 5 bases and J by 0 bases, 9 bases remained unmatched.

The table lists this clonotype with many counts. DNA for the CDR3: TGTGCCAGCAGACCTACTGGGAGCTATGGCTACACCTTC. This codes for CASRPTGSYGYTF. J is TRBJ1-2 and V is TRBV6-2 or TRBV6-3; D is undetermined. Trimming cost V 6 bases and J 4 bases, with 12 bases left between them. CDR1 MNHEY and CDR2 SVGEGT come from the germline V gene. The CDR3 extends over 13 amino acids.

This clonotype came up a few times. This sequence joins TRBV20-1 and TRBJ2-3; D possibly corresponds to TRBD2 (6 bases). V was trimmed by 2 bases and J by 2 bases, leaving 14 bases between them. CDR1 and CDR2 from the germline V gene are DFQATT and SNEGSKA (reference sequence). The CDR3 length is 15 residues. The CDR3, as DNA: TGCAGTGCTAGACGGTCCTGGCGGGACACAGATACGCAGTATTTT. As protein: CSARRSWRDTDTQYF.

This clonotype was detected a few times. The chain is built from TRBV20-1 and TRBJ2-7; TRBD2 aligns across 11 bases. The CDR3 loop spans 13 amino acids. Germline CDR1 DFQATT, CDR2 SNEGSKA (reference sequence). Trimming took 7 bases from V and 5 from J; bases not matched to a gene: 7. CDR3 region: CSVGGTSGDEQYF. In DNA form, the CDR3 reads TGCAGTGTAGGTGGGACTAGCGGCGACGAGCAGTACTTC.

The chain is built from TRBV2 and TRBJ1-1; the D gene is possibly TRBD1 (5 bases). From germline, CDR1 is SNHLY and CDR2 FYNNEI. The CDR3 has 14 amino acids. Trimming pared 8 bases from V and 8 bases from J, leaving 21 bases between. CDR3 protein: CASRRTGGEQEAFF. The CDR3 DNA reads as TGTGCCAGCCGTCGAACAGGAGGGGAACAAGAAGCTTTCTTT.

A word on this clonotype: Germline and junction disagree at one end, which may indicate a read error. The chain is built from TRBV10-3 and TRBJ2-3, with D tentatively TRBD1 (5 bases). Per germline, CDR1 ENHRY and CDR2 SYGVKD. CDR3 length equals 13 residues. CDR3 DNA sequence: TGTGCCGCTCAGGGCCAGAGCACAAATACGCAGTATTTT. Translating gives CAAQGQSTNTQYF.

In the case of this clonotype: One junction end disagrees with the germline gene, perhaps due to a read error. The chain links TRBV5-1 to TRBJ1-1, with D unclear. Germline V gives CDR1 SGHRS, CDR2 YFSETQ. The CDR3 runs 14 residues. The CDR3 here is CASSLAVGNTDAFF. In DNA, the CDR3 is TGCGCCAGCAGCTTGGCGGTGGGGAACACTGATGCTTTCTTT.

The J gene is TRBJ2-7, the V gene TRBV5-6; D is ambiguous. Trimming took off 2 bases at V and 6 bases at J, with 15 bases between the two ends. CDR1 is SGHDT and CDR2 is YYEEEE in the germline V gene. CDR3 length equals 14 residues. CDR3 sequence reads: CASSFLSPTGEQYF. The CDR3, as DNA: TGTGCCAGCAGCTTCCTCAGCCCGACGGGCGAGCAGTACTTC.

This rearrangement joins TRBV20-1 to TRBJ2-6, with D possibly matching TRBD2 (6 bases). Looked up from germline, CDR1 is DFQATT and CDR2 is SNEGSKA (reference sequence). The CDR3 consists of 15 residues. Trimming left V 0 bases short and J 3 bases short, with 9 bases between. The CDR3 region is CSARDGGIGANVLTF. CDR3 DNA sequence: TGCAGTGCTAGAGATGGGGGGATTGGGGCCAACGTCCTGACTTTC.

The chain is built from TRBV11-2 and TRBJ2-7; maybe TRBD1 (5 bases). CDR1 is SGHAT and CDR2 is FQNNGV in the germline V gene. CDR3 length equals 12 residues. The V end was cut by 6 bases, the J end by 0 bases, with 6 bases between. CDR3 region: CASSDSSYEQYF. Here the CDR3 DNA reads TGTGCCAGCAGTGACAGCTCCTACGAGCAGTACTTC.

This clonotype was seen only a few times. The chain is built from TRBV4-1 and TRBJ2-7; 12 nucleotides line up with TRBD2. CDR1 is MGHRA and CDR2 is YSYEKL in the germline V gene. With V trimmed by 4 bases and J by 7 bases, 2 bases remained unmatched. This CDR3 is built from 13 residues. CDR3 sequence: CASSRGLAGEQYF. The DNA of the CDR3 is TGCGCCAGCAGCCGCGGACTAGCGGGAGAGCAGTACTTC.

This chain joins TRBV5-1 and TRBJ1-5; a weak D match, TRBD1 (5 bases). Germline assignment: CDR1 SGHRS and CDR2 YFSETQ. The CDR3 is 14 residues long. V was cut by 4 bases and J by 7 bases, with 15 bases left in between. Here the CDR3 reads CASSPGGSKQPQHF. The CDR3, as DNA: TGCGCCAGCAGCCCCGGGGGGTCGAAGCAGCCCCAGCATTTT.

Notes on this clonotype: This may be a read error, as it is one base from a much larger clone. This chain connects TRBV20-1 to TRBJ2-3; 9 positions agree with TRBD2. CDR3 length equals 13 residues. The germline V gene has CDR1 DFQATT and CDR2 SNEGSKA (reference sequence). In nucleotides, the CDR3 is TGCATTGCTAGGGGTAGCGGGAGAGATACGCAGTATTTT. This encodes CIARGSGRDTQYF.

The chain links TRBV5-1 to TRBJ1-1; D is unresolved. The CDR3 is made up of 15 amino acids. Germline loops: CDR1 SGHRS, CDR2 YFSETQ. Trimming stripped 4 bases from V and 1 base from J, with 14 bases between. Written as DNA, the CDR3 is TGCGCCAGCAGCCCCTTGTATGGGGAGAACACTGAAGCTTTCTTT. It codes for CASSPLYGENTEAFF. Variable domain in full (rest from reference TRBV5-1 and TRBJ1-1): KAGVTQTPRYLIKTRGQQVTLSCSPISGHRSVSWYQQTPGQGLQFLFEYFSETQRNKGNFPGRFSGRQFSNSRSEMNVSTLELGDSALYLCASSPLYGENTEAFFGQGTRLTVV.

CDR3 loop: CASSLVEGEQFF. CDR3 bases: TGTGCCAGCAGCTTGGTGGAGGGTGAGCAGTTCTTC. V gene TRBV5-4 combines with J gene TRBJ2-1; possible D gene TRBD2, 6 bases. Per germline, CDR1 SGHNT and CDR2 YYREEE (reference sequence). V was pared by 0 bases and J by 9 bases, with 7 bases between. The CDR3 consists of 12 residues.

This clonotype is categorized as medium-sized (0.01 to 0.1%). V usage is TRBV5-1 and J usage is TRBJ2-7; D is ambiguous. The germline CDR1 and CDR2 sequences are SGHRS and YFSETQ. There are 13 residues in the CDR3. Deletions cut 0 bases from V and 2 bases from J, with 6 bases between. In nucleotides, the CDR3 is TGCGCCAGCAGCTTGGAAGGGACCTACGAGCAGTACTTC. It specifies CASSLEGTYEQYF.

This clonotype was detected a few times. The chain has TRBV20-1 and TRBJ2-3; D gene uncertain. CDR3 size: 11 residues. Trimming stripped 0 bases from V and 11 bases from J, with 9 bases between. Germline V CDR1 and CDR2: DFQATT, SNEGSKA (reference sequence). The CDR3 bases are TGCAGTGCTAGAGACCCTCGAGGGCAGTATTTT. Translation: CSARDPRGQYF.

This chain connects TRBV6-1 to TRBJ2-5; TRBD1 might be the D (6 bases). V lost 4 bases, J lost 4 bases, and 13 bases lay in between. Per the germline V gene, CDR1 is MNHNS and CDR2 is SASEGT. The CDR3 totals 14 residues. In nucleotides, the CDR3 is TGTGCCAGCAGTGCTTTCAGGGGTCGAGAGACCCAGTACTTC. Its translation is CASSAFRGRETQYF.

Only a few counts were recorded for this clonotype. The chain joins TRBV7-8 to TRBJ1-1; D not certain. CDR1 SGHVS and CDR2 FQNEAQ come from the germline V gene. The CDR3 sequence is 13 residues long. Trimming removed 9 bases at V and 0 bases at J, with 11 bases between. CDR3 in amino acids: CASNSVMNTEAFF. For the CDR3, the DNA is TGTGCCAGTAACAGCGTGATGAACACTGAAGCTTTCTTT. Filled out from reference TRBV7-8 and TRBJ1-1, the complete variable domain reads GAGVSQSPRYKVAKRGQDVALRCDPISGHVSLFWYQQALGQGPEFLTYFQNEAQLDKSGLPSDRFFAERPEGSVSTLKIQRTQQEDSAVYLCASNSVMNTEAFFGQGTRLTVV.

This clonotype appeared many times. V usage is TRBV9 and J usage is TRBJ2-3; D possibly uses TRBD1 or TRBD2 (5 bases each). Germline lookup yields CDR1 SGDLS and CDR2 YYNGEE. The V end was cut by 0 bases, the J end by 8 bases, with 19 bases between. The CDR3 runs to 16 residues. The DNA for the CDR3 is TGTGCCAGCAGCGTAGATGGGCGACTGGGGGTCGTTACGCAGTATTTT. Translation gives CASSVDGRLGVVTQYF.

Ten or more counts support this clonotype. The chain uses TRBV2 and TRBJ2-7; no firm D call. V lost 7 bases to trimming and J lost 3 bases, with 13 bases between them. Per germline, CDR1 SNHLY and CDR2 FYNNEI. There are 13 residues in the CDR3. The CDR3 nucleotides are TGTGCCAGCATATCGGACGGAGACTACGAGCAGTACTTC. Protein sequence: CASISDGDYEQYF.

This clonotype was found many times. The rearrangement links TRBV3-1 to TRBJ2-7; 7 bases align to TRBD1. The V gene end was trimmed by 2 bases and the J gene end by 0 bases; junction bases not matched to a gene: 1. CDR3 size: 14 residues. The germline V gene has CDR1 LGHDT and CDR2 YNNKEL (reference sequence). CDR3 in DNA: TGTGCCAGCAGCCAAACAGGGGTCTCCTACGAGCAGTACTTC. It is translated as CASSQTGVSYEQYF.

This clonotype was seen more than once but under ten times. V and J are TRBV5-5 and TRBJ1-6, with a tentative D call TRBD1 (5 bases). Germline V gene sequence: CDR1 SGHKS, CDR2 YYEKEE (reference sequence). The CDR3 has 15 residues. V gave up 3 bases and J gave up 7 bases, with 14 bases separating them. CDR3 in amino acids: CASSSDGTENSPLHF. CDR3 sequence (DNA): TGTGCCAGCAGCTCGGATGGGACGGAAAATTCACCCCTCCACTTT.

At least ten counts were recorded for this clonotype. V usage is TRBV12-3 or TRBV12-4 and J usage is TRBJ1-5; D ambiguous. This CDR3 is 13 amino acids long. The ends were cut back, 5 bases at V and 5 bases at J, with 10 bases in the middle. The CDR3 DNA reads TGTGCCAGCAGTGGTACCGCGGATCAGCCCCAGCATTTT. Encoded protein: CASSGTADQPQHF.

Only a few counts were recorded for this clonotype. The chain employs TRBV6-2 or TRBV6-3 and TRBJ2-1, with D maybe TRBD1 (5 bases). Germline values: CDR1 MNHEY, CDR2 SVGEGT. The CDR3 length is 13 residues. V dropped 2 bases and J dropped 3 bases, with 5 bases sitting between them. CDR3: CASSYDSYNEQFF. The DNA for the CDR3 is TGTGCCAGCAGTTACGACAGCTACAATGAGCAGTTCTTC.

A few counts support this clonotype. The chain joins TRBV29-1 to TRBJ1-1; D unclear. Germline CDR1 SQVTM, CDR2 ANQGSEA. The V end lost 4 bases, the J end lost 2 bases, and 8 bases lay between the germline ends. The CDR3 totals 12 residues. The DNA for the CDR3 is TGCAGCGTTGGACATACTAACACTGAAGCTTTCTTT. Its translation: CSVGHTNTEAFF.

V gene TRBV27 combines with J gene TRBJ2-2; 11 nucleotides align to TRBD2. The germline V gene encodes CDR1 MNHEY and CDR2 SMNVEV (reference sequence). Losses at the gene ends were 2 bases for V and 5 bases for J; bases not matched to a gene: 1. The CDR3 contains 15 residues. DNA of the CDR3: TGTGCCAGCAGTTTACGACTAGCGGGGACCGGGGAGCTGTTTTTT. It encodes CASSLRLAGTGELFF.